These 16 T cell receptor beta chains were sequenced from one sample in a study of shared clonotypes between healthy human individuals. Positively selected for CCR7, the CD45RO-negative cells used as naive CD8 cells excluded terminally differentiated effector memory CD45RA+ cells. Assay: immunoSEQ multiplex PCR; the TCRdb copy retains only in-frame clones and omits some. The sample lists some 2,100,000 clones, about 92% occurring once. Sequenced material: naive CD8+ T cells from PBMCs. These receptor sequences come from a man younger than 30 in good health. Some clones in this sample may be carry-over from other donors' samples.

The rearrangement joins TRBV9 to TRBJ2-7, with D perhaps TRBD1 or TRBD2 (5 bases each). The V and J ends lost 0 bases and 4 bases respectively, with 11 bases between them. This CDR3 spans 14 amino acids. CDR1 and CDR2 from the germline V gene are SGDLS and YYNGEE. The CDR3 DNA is TGTGCCAGCAGCGTAGCGTGGGGACCTTACGAGCAGTACTTC. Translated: CASSVAWGPYEQYF.

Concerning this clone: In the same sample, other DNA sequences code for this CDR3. The CDR3 reads CASSLTVNYGYTF. The CDR3, as DNA: TGTGCCAGCAGTCTAACAGTCAACTATGGCTACACCTTC. The chain uses TRBV27 and TRBJ1-2; D not certain. This CDR3 is 13 amino acids long. Trimming took 5 bases from V and 2 from J, leaving 9 bases between them. CDR1 and CDR2 from the germline V gene are MNHEY and SMNVEV (reference sequence).

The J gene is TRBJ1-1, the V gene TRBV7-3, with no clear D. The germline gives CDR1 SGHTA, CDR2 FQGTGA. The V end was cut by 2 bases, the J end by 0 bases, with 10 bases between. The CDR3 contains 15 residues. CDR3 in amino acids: CASSLDSGMNTEAFF. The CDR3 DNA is TGTGCCAGCAGCTTAGATTCGGGGATGAACACTGAAGCTTTCTTT.

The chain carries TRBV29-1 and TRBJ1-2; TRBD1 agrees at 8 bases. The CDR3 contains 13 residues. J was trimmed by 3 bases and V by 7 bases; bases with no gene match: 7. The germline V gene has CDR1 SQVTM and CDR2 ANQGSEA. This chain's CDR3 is CSGVTGVDYGYTF. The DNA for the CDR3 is TGCAGCGGAGTGACAGGGGTAGACTATGGCTACACCTTC. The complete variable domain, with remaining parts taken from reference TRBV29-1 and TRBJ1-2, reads SAVISQKPSRDICQRGTSLTIQCQVDSQVTMMFWYRQQPGQSLTLIATANQGSEATYESGFVIDKFPISRPNLTFSTLTVSNMSPEDSSIYLCSGVTGVDYGYTFGSGTRLTVV.

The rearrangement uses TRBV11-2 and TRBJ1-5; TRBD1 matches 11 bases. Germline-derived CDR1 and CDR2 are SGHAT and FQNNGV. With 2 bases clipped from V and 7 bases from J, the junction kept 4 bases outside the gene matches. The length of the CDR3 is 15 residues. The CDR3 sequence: CASSLWTGGGQPQHF. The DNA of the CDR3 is TGTGCCAGCAGCTTATGGACAGGGGGCGGACAGCCCCAGCATTTT.

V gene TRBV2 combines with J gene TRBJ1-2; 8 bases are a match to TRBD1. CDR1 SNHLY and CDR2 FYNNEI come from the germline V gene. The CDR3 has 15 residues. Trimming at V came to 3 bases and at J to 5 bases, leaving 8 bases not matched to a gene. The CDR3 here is CASSEQDRVWYGYTF. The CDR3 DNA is TGTGCCAGCAGTGAGCAGGACAGGGTTTGGTATGGCTACACCTTC. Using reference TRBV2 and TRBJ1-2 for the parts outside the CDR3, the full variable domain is EPEVTQTPSHQVTQMGQEVILRCVPISNHLYFYWYRQILGQKVEFLVSFYNNEISEKSEIFDDQFSVERPDGSNFTLKIRSTKLEDSAMYFCASSEQDRVWYGYTFGSGTRLTVV.

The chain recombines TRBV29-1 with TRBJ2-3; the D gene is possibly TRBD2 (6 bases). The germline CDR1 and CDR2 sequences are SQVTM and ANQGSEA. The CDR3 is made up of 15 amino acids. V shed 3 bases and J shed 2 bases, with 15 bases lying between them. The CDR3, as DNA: TGCAGCGTTGAGAGGACTACCGTCTCCACAGATACGCAGTATTTT. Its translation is CSVERTTVSTDTQYF.

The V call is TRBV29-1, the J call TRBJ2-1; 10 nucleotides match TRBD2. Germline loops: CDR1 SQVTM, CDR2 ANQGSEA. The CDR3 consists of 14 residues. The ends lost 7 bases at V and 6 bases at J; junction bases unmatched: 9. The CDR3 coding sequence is TGCAGCGCTAAAAGCGGGAGGGCCCCCAATGAGCAGTTCTTC. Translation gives CSAKSGRAPNEQFF.

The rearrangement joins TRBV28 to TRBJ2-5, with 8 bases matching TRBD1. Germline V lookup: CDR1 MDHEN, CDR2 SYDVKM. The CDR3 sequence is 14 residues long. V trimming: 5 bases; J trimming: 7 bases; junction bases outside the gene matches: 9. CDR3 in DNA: TGTGCCAGCAGTCCGGACAGGGAGGTGGTGACCCAGTACTTC. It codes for CASSPDREVVTQYF. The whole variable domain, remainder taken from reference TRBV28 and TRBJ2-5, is DVKVTQSSRYLVKRTGEKVFLECVQDMDHENMFWYRQDPGLGLRLIYFSYDVKMKEKGDIPEGYSVSREKKERFSLILESASTNQTSMYLCASSPDREVVTQYFGPGTRLLVL.

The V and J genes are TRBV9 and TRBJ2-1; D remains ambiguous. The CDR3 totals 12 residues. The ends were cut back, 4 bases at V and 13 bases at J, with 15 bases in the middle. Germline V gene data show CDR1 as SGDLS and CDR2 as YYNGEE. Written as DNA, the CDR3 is TGTGCCAGCAGCCTCCCGGATCCTCTTCAGTTCTTC. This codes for CASSLPDPLQFF.

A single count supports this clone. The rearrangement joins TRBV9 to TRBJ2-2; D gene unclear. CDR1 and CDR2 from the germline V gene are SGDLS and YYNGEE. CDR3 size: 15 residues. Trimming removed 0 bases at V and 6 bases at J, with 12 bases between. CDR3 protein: CASSVVVEPSGELFF. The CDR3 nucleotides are TGTGCCAGCAGCGTAGTTGTAGAGCCCTCCGGGGAGCTGTTTTTT.

For the CDR3, the DNA is TGTGCCAGCAGTTTAATACTCAGGGGCCGCGGGGAGCTGTTTTTT. As protein: CASSLILRGRGELFF. The chain employs TRBV28 and TRBJ2-2, with D perhaps TRBD1 (6 bases). The CDR3 is 15 amino acids. Trimming removed 2 bases from V and 7 bases from J, with 14 bases in between. From germline, CDR1 is MDHEN and CDR2 SYDVKM.

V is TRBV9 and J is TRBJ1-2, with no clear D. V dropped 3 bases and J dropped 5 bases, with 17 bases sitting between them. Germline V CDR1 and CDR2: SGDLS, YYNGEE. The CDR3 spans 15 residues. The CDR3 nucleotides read TGTGCCAGCAGCGCTCCGCTGGGTCAGTCGTATGGCTACACCTTC. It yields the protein CASSAPLGQSYGYTF. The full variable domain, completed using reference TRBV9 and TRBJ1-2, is DSGVTQTPKHLITATGQRVTLRCSPRSGDLSVYWYQQSLDQGLQFLIQYYNGEERAKGNILERFSAQQFPDLHSELNLSSLELGDSALYFCASSAPLGQSYGYTFGSGTRLTVV.

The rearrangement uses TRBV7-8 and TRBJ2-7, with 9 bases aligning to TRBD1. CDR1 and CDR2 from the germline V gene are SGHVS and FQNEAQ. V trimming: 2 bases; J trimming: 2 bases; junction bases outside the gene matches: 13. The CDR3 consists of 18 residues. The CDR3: CASSLSIMAGTGPYEQYF. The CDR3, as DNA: TGTGCCAGCAGCTTATCAATTATGGCCGGGACAGGGCCCTACGAGCAGTACTTC.

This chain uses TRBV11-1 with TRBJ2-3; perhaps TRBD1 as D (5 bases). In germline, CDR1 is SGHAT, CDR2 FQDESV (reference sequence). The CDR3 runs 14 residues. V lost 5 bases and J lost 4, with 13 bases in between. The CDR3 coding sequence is TGTGCCAGCAGCCAGACAGCGAGGCCAGATACGCAGTATTTT. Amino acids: CASSQTARPDTQYF.

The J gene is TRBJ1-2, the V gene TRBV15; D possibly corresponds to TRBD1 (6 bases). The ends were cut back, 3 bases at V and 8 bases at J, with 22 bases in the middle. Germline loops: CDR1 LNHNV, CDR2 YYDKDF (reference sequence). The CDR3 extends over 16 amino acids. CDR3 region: CATSRGALGQLQGYTF. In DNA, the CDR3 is TGTGCCACCAGCAGGGGGGCCCTCGGGCAGCTCCAGGGCTACACCTTC.